The 9 T cell receptor beta chains in this list originate from one sample, sequenced in a study of T cell responses to AZD1222 COVID-19 vaccine. Generated by immunoSEQ multiplex PCR, the TCRdb table keeps only in-frame clones and is missing some. The repertoire holds tens of thousands of clones, more than 75% seen once, with roughly 4.9% in the top ten. The material sequenced was peripheral blood, taken 28 days after the second dose of the MenACWY control vaccine. The receptors were gathered from an adult who received the MenACWY meningococcal vaccine as a control.

The V call is TRBV29-1, the J call TRBJ2-1, with TRBD2 identical over 15 bases. CDR3 length equals 12 residues. Losses at the gene ends were 7 bases for V and 14 bases for J; bases not matched to a gene: 6. Germline lookup yields CDR1 SQVTM and CDR2 ANQGSEA. CDR3 nucleotides: TGCAGCGGCGGACTAGCGGGAGGGGACAAGTTCTTC. This sequence encodes CSGGLAGGDKFF.

The chain couples TRBV7-2 to TRBJ1-1; the D gene is possibly TRBD1 (5 bases). The CDR3 is made up of 14 amino acids. The V gene's germline CDR1 is SGHTA and CDR2 FQGNSA. Trimming shortened V by 0 bases and J by 1 base, and 6 bases separated the two germline ends. CDR3 amino acids: CASSLAGQNTEAFF. As DNA, the CDR3 is TGTGCCAGCAGCTTAGCGGGGCAGAACACTGAAGCTTTCTTT.

The CDR3 reads CASSFLTIRQGNEQYF. The CDR3 region has the DNA TGTGCCAGCAGTTTCTTAACCATTCGGCAGGGCAACGAGCAGTACTTC. The chain links TRBV28 to TRBJ2-7; D perhaps matches TRBD1 (5 bases). The CDR3 covers 16 residues. With 3 bases removed from V and 5 bases from J, the gap between germline ends came to 20 bases. CDR1 and CDR2 (germline): MDHEN, SYDVKM.

The chain joins TRBV3-1 (or the pseudogene TRBV3-2) to TRBJ2-3, with 11 bases lining up with TRBD2. From germline, CDR1 is LGHDT and CDR2 YNNKEL (reference sequence). This CDR3 contains 16 residues. The trim removed 0 bases at V and 8 bases at J, leaving 7 bases unmatched. The CDR3 sequence: CASSQEGTSGGGTQYF. The CDR3 DNA is TGTGCCAGCAGCCAAGAGGGCACTAGCGGGGGTGGTACGCAGTATTTT.

The chain carries TRBV2 and TRBJ2-5, with D unclear. Germline assignment: CDR1 SNHLY and CDR2 FYNNEI. Deletions cut 0 bases from V and 5 bases from J, with 13 bases between. The CDR3 loop spans 15 amino acids. CDR3 region: CASSEAVGIGETQYF. CDR3 in DNA: TGTGCCAGCAGTGAAGCCGTGGGAATAGGGGAGACCCAGTACTTC.

V gene TRBV18 combines with J gene TRBJ1-3; D not resolved. The CDR3 has 16 amino acids. V dropped 3 bases and J dropped 0 bases, with 12 bases sitting between them. The germline gives CDR1 KGHSH, CDR2 LQKENI. The CDR3 region has the DNA TGTGCCAGCTCACCCCGCGCGGTGAGCTCTGGAAACACCATATATTTT. Its translation is CASSPRAVSSGNTIYF. Looking up the rest from reference TRBV18 and TRBJ1-3 gives the full variable domain: NAGVMQNPRHLVRRRGQEARLRCSPMKGHSHVYWYRQLPEEGLKFMVYLQKENIIDESGMPKERFSAEFPKEGPSILRIQQVVRGDSAAYFCASSPRAVSSGNTIYFGEGSWLTVV.

This chain joins TRBV7-7 and TRBJ2-1; the match to TRBD2 covers 10 bases. Germline V lookup: CDR1 SSHAT, CDR2 FNYEAQ (reference sequence). The CDR3 is made up of 15 amino acids. After removal of 3 bases from V and 4 bases from J, the junction contained 3 bases not matched to a gene. The CDR3 here is CASSFGTSEYNEQFF. In DNA form, the CDR3 reads TGTGCCAGCAGCTTTGGGACTAGCGAGTACAATGAGCAGTTCTTC.

This chain joins TRBV9 and TRBJ2-2; D call uncertain. The V gene's germline CDR1 is SGDLS and CDR2 YYNGEE. CDR3 length equals 12 residues. The V end lost 4 bases, the J end lost 0 bases, and 1 base lay between the germline ends. This CDR3 reads CASSTNTGELFF. The CDR3 bases are TGTGCCAGCAGCACGAACACCGGGGAGCTGTTTTTT.

The gene calls are TRBV7-6 and TRBJ2-7; D is possibly TRBD1 or TRBD2 (5 bases each). Germline CDR1 reads SGHVS; CDR2 reads FNYEAQ. The V end was cut by 1 base, the J end by 6 bases, with 19 bases between. This CDR3 spans 16 amino acids. CDR3 in amino acids: CASSLGTRTREGEQYF. CDR3 in DNA: TGTGCCAGCAGCTTAGGAACTAGGACCAGGGAAGGCGAGCAGTACTTC.